The rows below give T cell receptor beta chains drawn from one sample of a study of graft-versus-host responses after intestinal transplantation. Their recognized antigens are unknown. Generated by immunoSEQ multiplex PCR, the TCRdb table keeps only in-frame clones and is missing some. The repertoire consists of 90,000 to 120,000 clones, with about nine tenths occurring once and the leading ten covering about 0.75%. The sequenced sample was unstimulated CD4+ T cells sorted from spleen or lymph node cells, obtained before transplant. All receptors derive from a human donor who was the organ donor for an intestinal transplant. The CDR3 runs from the conserved cysteine through the conserved F or W. The D gene is left open where the match is weak. Clone size is stated in some rows and not others, as once, few, many or a class when expanded.

d_call,v_call,clone_size,j_call,cdr3_aa,cdr3_nt
NA,TRBV7-8,NA,TRBJ2-3,CASSLGTDTQYF,TGTGCCAGCAGCTTAGGGACAGATACGCAGTATTTT
NA,TRBV18,once,TRBJ1-2,CASSPQGNDGYTF,TGTGCCAGCTCACCACAGGGGAACGATGGCTACACCTTC
NA,TRBV5-1,NA,TRBJ2-7,CASRKKDYEQYF,TGCGCCAGCAGGAAGAAGGACTACGAGCAGTACTTC
NA,TRBV9,once,TRBJ2-3,CASSVDSGSRTDTQYF,TGTGCCAGCAGCGTAGATAGCGGATCCCGCACAGATACGCAGTATTTT
TRBD1,TRBV15,NA,TRBJ2-3,CATSRGMGQGTDTQYF,TGTGCCACCAGCAGAGGGATGGGACAGGGGACAGATACGCAGTATTTT
TRBD2,TRBV6-6,NA,TRBJ2-7,CASSTGTSGRLYEQYF,TGTGCCAGCAGTACCGGGACTAGCGGGAGGTTGTACGAGCAGTACTTC
NA,TRBV14,NA,TRBJ2-1,CASFKGTHNEQFF,TGTGCCAGCTTTAAGGGGACCCACAATGAGCAGTTCTTC
NA,TRBV11-3,NA,TRBJ2-2,CASSPTRLRLTGELFF,TGTGCCAGCAGCCCAACTAGATTGCGACTCACCGGGGAGCTGTTTTTT
NA,TRBV15,NA,TRBJ2-1,CATSTRTGLPEHNEQFF,TGTGCCACCAGCACGCGAACGGGCCTTCCCGAACACAATGAGCAGTTCTTC
TRBD2,TRBV5-1,NA,TRBJ2-5,CASSSGLAGGETQYF,TGCGCCAGCAGCTCGGGACTAGCGGGGGGAGAGACCCAGTACTTC
TRBD1,TRBV6-1,NA,TRBJ1-1,CASSDPMTGGRTGAFF,TGTGCCAGCAGTGACCCTATGACAGGGGGCAGGACTGGAGCTTTCTTT
NA,TRBV10-2,NA,TRBJ2-1,CASSQRLGVYNEQFF,TGCGCCAGCAGTCAACGACTAGGGGTCTACAATGAGCAGTTCTTC
TRBD1,TRBV10-3,NA,TRBJ1-1,CATRDRMNTEAFF,TGTGCCACTCGGGACAGGATGAACACTGAAGCTTTCTTT
NA,TRBV5-4,few,TRBJ1-1,CASSSRGEMNTEAFF,TGTGCCAGCAGCTCAAGGGGGGAAATGAACACTGAAGCTTTCTTT
TRBD2,TRBV9,NA,TRBJ2-5,CASSVGLAQETQYF,TGTGCCAGCAGCGTAGGACTAGCCCAAGAGACCCAGTACTTC
TRBD1,TRBV7-8,once,TRBJ2-7,CASSPSGQGNEQYF,TGTGCCAGCAGCCCCAGTGGACAGGGAAACGAGCAGTACTTC